This T cell receptor (beta chain) is drawn from a study of T-cell reconstitution after alpha-beta-depleted transplantation in children (dated by TCRdb to 2016 to 2017). Background for the entire study: The study quantitatively tracked T-cell immune reconstitution after TCRalphabeta/CD19-depleted allogeneic hematopoietic cell transplantation in children using TCR repertoire profiling.

The library came from PCR. TCRdb shows the sequencer as Illumina HiSeq 2500. To normalize quantification of the TCRbeta repertoire, the TCR libraries were built with molecular barcoding that relied on unique molecular identifiers. TCRdb trimmed the raw reads at Q25, called clones with MiXCR and kept productive beta chains. Rows are unified per CDR3 protein, each entry keeping the most common DNA and genes. The sample table contains nearly 550,000 distinct CDR3 sequences; only one count was recorded for 18% of them. The ten largest account for 2.5% to 3.5% of the sample. This clonotype appeared a few times. Its antigen is still unknown. Base qualities are not recorded, but no much larger clone differs from it by a single base. CDR1 and CDR2, looked up from the germline V gene, are MNHEY and SVGAGI. Trimming at the junction amounts to 7 bases on V and 6 bases on J, and the germline ends lie 7 bases apart. From the cysteine through the phenylalanine, the CDR3 covers 11 amino acids. The retained sequence is limited to the CDR3, 33 bases, with the frame set at the first base.

The chain employs TRBV6-5 and TRBJ2-1, with the D segment identity uncertain. The sample consisted of PBMCs from the stem cell graft donor, taken from the stem cell graft. The TCR sequence derives from a human donor who donated a stem cell graft to a child with acute lymphoblastic leukemia. The DNA is as follows: TGTGCCAGCAAACGAACCAATGAGCAGTTCTTC. Translated, this is CASKRTNEQFF.